The entry that follows covers one T cell receptor (beta chain) sequence. Its specificity is not known. For the second PCR, which ran for roughly 7 to 11 cycles, a sample-barcoded 5' primer and a J-beta primer mix were used. One entry per CDR3 protein results from TCRdb running MiXCR on the 5' RACE reads. The table includes about a million distinct CDR3 sequences, roughly 50% detected once. The source of the sample is a study of blood T cells in healthy people across ages. Regarding the study as a whole: The fall in TCR beta diversity per million T cells was roughly linear with age.

The sequence was collected from a woman aged 55-70 years in good health. The sequenced sample consisted of blood.

The CDR3 protein is CASSQDRASGYEQYF. The CDR3 DNA sequence: TGTGCCAGCAGCCAAGACCGTGCTAGCGGATACGAGCAGTACTTC. This chain uses TRBV4-2 with TRBJ2-7; 7 nucleotides agree with TRBD2. The CDR3 is 15 amino acids. Germline CDR1 LGHNA, CDR2 YNFKEQ. The ends lost 0 bases at V and 4 bases at J; junction bases unmatched: 6.